This is a list of T cell receptor beta chains from one sample in a study of Graves' ophthalmopathy and Graves' hyperthyroidism. One entry per CDR3 protein, called by TCRdb with MiXCR from the multiplex PCR reads. The sample has about 1.1 million distinct CDR3 sequences, around a third seen once. Sequencing was done on a sample of peripheral blood or thyroid tissue (not recorded which). The source of these receptors is an adult man with Graves' hyperthyroidism. Both conserved end residues are part of each CDR3. Each record gives: CDR3 DNA, CDR3 protein, D gene, clone size, V gene, J gene. D genes are given only for firm matches. Part of the rows lack a size; the others show once, few, many or a class for expanded clones.

cdr3_nt: TGTGCCAGTAGTATCATCGATGGACAGGGGAAAGGCTACGAGCAGTACTTC
cdr3_aa: CASSIIDGQGKGYEQYF
d_call: TRBD1
clone_size: few
v_call: TRBV19
j_call: TRBJ2-7

cdr3_nt: TGTGCCAGCAGCTTAGGGCGCGGGTTCTACGAGCAGTACTTC
cdr3_aa: CASSLGRGFYEQYF
d_call: .
clone_size: many
v_call: TRBV7-2
j_call: TRBJ2-7

cdr3_nt: TGTGCCAGCAGTACTGGACAGGGGATACCAGGAGAAAAACTGTTTTTT
cdr3_aa: CASSTGQGIPGEKLFF
d_call: TRBD1
clone_size: .
v_call: TRBV12-3/TRBV12-4
j_call: TRBJ1-4

cdr3_nt: TGTGCCAGTAGTATTAATTGGCCGAGGAACAGAAACTATGGCTACACCTTC
cdr3_aa: CASSINWPRNRNYGYTF
d_call: .
clone_size: many
v_call: TRBV19
j_call: TRBJ1-2

cdr3_nt: TGTGCCACCTCGATCCAGGGACATCTCCACGAGCAGTACTTC
cdr3_aa: CATSIQGHLHEQYF
d_call: .
clone_size: .
v_call: TRBV15
j_call: TRBJ2-7

cdr3_nt: TGTGCCACCAAACAGGGGGACACTGAAGCTTTCTTT
cdr3_aa: CATKQGDTEAFF
d_call: TRBD1
clone_size: few
v_call: TRBV15
j_call: TRBJ1-1

cdr3_nt: TGTGCCAGCAGCGTAGCGGGGTCGAACTCCTACGAGCAGTACTTC
cdr3_aa: CASSVAGSNSYEQYF
d_call: .
clone_size: few
v_call: TRBV9
j_call: TRBJ2-7

cdr3_nt: TGTGCCAGCAGCTTACGTCTTCTCCGGGGCGAGCAGTACTTC
cdr3_aa: CASSLRLLRGEQYF
d_call: .
clone_size: many
v_call: TRBV7-2
j_call: TRBJ2-7

cdr3_nt: TGCAGCGTTACCAGGGACAGGCCTGATGAGGGCTACACCTTC
cdr3_aa: CSVTRDRPDEGYTF
d_call: TRBD1
clone_size: many
v_call: TRBV29-1
j_call: TRBJ1-2

cdr3_nt: TGCAGCGCATCAAGGGGTGGAGGCACAGATACGCAGTATTTT
cdr3_aa: CSASRGGGTDTQYF
d_call: .
clone_size: .
v_call: TRBV29-1
j_call: TRBJ2-3

cdr3_nt: TGTGCCACCAGCAGAGCCGAAAACACTGAAGCTTTCTTT
cdr3_aa: CATSRAENTEAFF
d_call: .
clone_size: many
v_call: TRBV15
j_call: TRBJ1-1